This T cell receptor (beta chain) originates from a study of OX40 agonist ivuxolimab in advanced cancers. Notes on the research overall: Ivuxolimab was an agonistic, fully human IgG2 monoclonal antibody directed against OX40 (CD134), a costimulatory receptor. Intravenous ivuxolimab was administered to patients every 2 weeks at six dose levels: 0.01, 0.1, 0.3, 1.5, 3 and 10 mg/kg. Of the approximately 50 patients in dose escalation, some 19 had hepatocellular carcinoma, about 15 had melanoma, 9 had renal cell carcinoma and 9 had head and neck cancer. In the dose-escalation cohort, around four fifths of patients were male, and the mean age was around 60 years, with a range of about 23 to 85. Prior anti-PD-1, anti-PD-L1 or anti-CTLA-4 therapy was permitted, and checkpoint inhibitors had been received by about 36% of dose-escalation patients. Partial responses were achieved by three dose-escalation patients, of whom one had hepatocellular carcinoma and two had cutaneous melanoma. Peripheral TCRbeta sequencing aimed to test whether ivuxolimab altered TCR sequence diversity and caused clonal T-cell expansion. The paper covers the monotherapy dose-escalation part of the phase I ivuxolimab trial, which included N ≈ 50 patients.

What the work shows at the level of the full study, not this receptor alone: Which antigens the clonally expanded peripheral T cells were specific for was not determined. At doses of 0.1 to 3.0 mg/kg, clonal expansion of both CD4+ and CD8+ blood T cells was observed from baseline to week 6. Low levels of normalized T-cell clonal expansion were also seen in some patients who did not respond. After ivuxolimab, CD8+ T cells had more expanded clones than CD4+ T cells on average. In the 0.1-3.0 mg/kg groups, partial responders were among the patients with the lowest normalized peripheral clonal expansion, particularly in CD8+ T cells.

Genomic DNA was isolated from the sorted cells so that the TCRbeta CDR3 region could be sequenced. The immunoSEQ Assay was used to sequence the TCRbeta CDR3 regions. Held by TCRdb, this immuneACCESS table contains in-frame sequences only and omits some clones. Under half of the omission traces to an unresolved V gene where checked; the cause of the rest is unknown. The sample table holds about 88,000 clones, of which 75% to 90% were seen once. The ten largest clones add up to roughly 0.22% of the sample. The CDR3 contains 15 residues, cysteine and phenylalanine counted. The only DNA kept is the CDR3, 45 bases in frame from the first base. V is cut by 2 bases and J by 8 bases, and the space between the germline ends is 18 bases. For CDR1 and CDR2, the germline V gene lists SGHDN and FVKESK. The trial excluded patients who had a history of autoimmune disease or were on systemic immunosuppression. Peripheral blood for TCR sequencing was collected from all dose cohorts at baseline, on cycle 4 day 1, and on cycle 7 day 1. Samples were obtained from an open-label, multicenter, first-in-human phase I dose-escalation trial of ivuxolimab. Adults with locally advanced or metastatic melanoma, renal cell carcinoma, hepatocellular carcinoma or head and neck squamous cell carcinoma were enrolled in the trial. Before TCR sequencing, CD4+ and CD8+ T cells were separately sorted from peripheral blood.

This clone occurred once. It lacks a known antigen. The record has no base qualities; no much larger clone is one base away. This sequence originates from an adult with an advanced solid tumor such as melanoma, head and neck, liver or kidney cancer. The sequencing used CD4+ or CD8+ T cells sorted from blood, collected in a trial of the OX40 agonist ivuxolimab. The rearrangement combines TRBV14 with TRBJ1-2; no D gene call is confident. In nucleotide form, the sequence is TGTGCCAGCAGCCAACCTCCCCCGGCTATCTGGGGCTACACCTTC. It translates as CASSQPPPAIWGYTF.